These 18 T cell receptor beta chains were all obtained from the same sample, sequenced in a study of a mutant IDH1 vaccine in newly diagnosed glioma. Their antigens are not known. Time point here: week 5, during vaccination. Every single dose of the vaccine, 300 ug of mutant IDH1 20-mer peptide, came with topical imiquimod. TCRdb's copy holds only in-frame clones and misses some; the assay was immunoSEQ multiplex PCR. Of more than 55,000 clones listed, approximately 80% were seen once; the top ten hold about 3.1%. This specimen consisted of PBMCs, obtained from a glioma patient whose treatment included an IDH1 peptide vaccine. These receptors originate from a woman aged 18-29 years with glioma. Some clones in this sample may be carry-over from other donors' samples.

The rearrangement links TRBV5-1 to TRBJ2-5, with 8 bases aligning to TRBD1. Germline V lookup: CDR1 SGHRS, CDR2 YFSETQ. The V segment lost 0 bases and the J segment 2 bases; nucleotides outside the gene matches: 6. The CDR3 contains 16 residues. DNA of the CDR3: TGCGCCAGCAGCTTGGGACCGACAGGGGAACAAGAGACCCAGTACTTC. Translation: CASSLGPTGEQETQYF.

V is TRBV6-5 and J is TRBJ1-1; D unclear. Germline V lookup: CDR1 MNHEY, CDR2 SVGAGI. The CDR3 extends over 13 amino acids. The germline V and J ends were trimmed by 6 bases and 3 bases, with 11 bases remaining between them. The DNA of the CDR3 is TGTGCCAGCAGAAACGCCCAGTACACTGAAGCTTTCTTT. Its translation: CASRNAQYTEAFF.

The chain combines TRBV10-3 with TRBJ1-2; no reliable D call. The V and J ends lost 3 bases and 3 bases respectively, with 20 bases between them. The germline V gene has CDR1 ENHRY and CDR2 SYGVKD. The CDR3 has 17 amino acids. Written as DNA, the CDR3 is TGTGCCATCAGTGACCCGTCGGTGGTGCGGACCGACTATGGCTACACCTTC. Amino acid sequence: CAISDPSVVRTDYGYTF.

This clone was seen many times. The chain has TRBV10-3 and TRBJ2-5, with D tentatively TRBD2 (6 bases). The J call could be wrong; TRBJ2-7 is a better fit for the DNA end. Germline CDR1 ENHRY, CDR2 SYGVKD. The CDR3 contains 12 residues. The CDR3 nucleotides are TGTGCCATCGGGGGACTGCACTACGAGCAGTACTTC. It encodes CAIGGLHYEQYF.

The genes are TRBV19 and TRBJ1-4, with TRBD1 matching over 7 bases. Germline-derived CDR1 and CDR2 are LNHDA and SQIVND (reference sequence). V was pared by 9 bases and J by 8 bases, with 6 bases of the junction left unmatched. There are 12 residues in the CDR3. The CDR3 protein is CASEGGGEKLFF. The CDR3 DNA sequence: TGTGCCAGCGAAGGGGGCGGGGAAAAACTGTTTTTT.

The chain recombines TRBV4-1 with TRBJ1-1; 8 bases agree with TRBD1. Losses at the gene ends were 1 base for V and 4 bases for J; bases not matched to a gene: 5. The length of the CDR3 is 15 residues. Germline CDR1 and CDR2: MGHRA and YSYEKL. The CDR3 region has the DNA TGCGCCAGCAGCCAAGTTGACAGGGGTACCACTGAAGCTTTCTTT. Translated, it gives CASSQVDRGTTEAFF.

The chain joins TRBV7-9 to TRBJ2-7; D perhaps matches TRBD1 (5 bases). The CDR3 is 15 amino acids. The germline V and J ends were trimmed by 5 bases and 2 bases, with 16 bases remaining between them. Per the germline V gene, CDR1 is SEHNR and CDR2 is FQNEAQ (reference sequence). This chain's CDR3 is CASSKAPQGTYEQYF. CDR3 sequence (DNA): TGTGCCAGCAGCAAAGCCCCCCAGGGTACCTACGAGCAGTACTTC. The complete variable domain, with remaining parts taken from reference TRBV7-9 and TRBJ2-7, reads DTGVSQNPRHKITKRGQNVTFRCDPISEHNRLYWYRQTLGQGPEFLTYFQNEAQLEKSRLLSDRFSAERPKGSFSTLEIQRTEQGDSAMYLCASSKAPQGTYEQYFGPGTRLTVT.

This sequence joins TRBV4-1 and TRBJ1-1; 7 nucleotides line up with TRBD1. J lost 1 base, V lost 1 base, and 3 bases had no gene match. CDR3 length: 15 residues. Germline CDR1 MGHRA, CDR2 YSYEKL. In DNA form, the CDR3 reads TGCGCCAGCAGCCAAGGCCAGGGGGGGAACACTGAAGCTTTCTTT. This sequence encodes CASSQGQGGNTEAFF.

The chain links TRBV4-1 to TRBJ1-5, with TRBD1 matching over 8 bases. This CDR3 contains 16 residues. The V gene's germline CDR1 is MGHRA and CDR2 YSYEKL. V lost 4 bases and J lost 6; bases outside the gene matches: 11. CDR3 amino acids: CASSLLPTGAGQPQHF. The CDR3 region has the DNA TGCGCCAGCAGCCTACTACCGACAGGGGCGGGTCAGCCCCAGCATTTT.

J is TRBJ1-1 and V is TRBV29-1; D remains ambiguous. Germline CDR1 and CDR2: SQVTM and ANQGSEA. This CDR3 is built from 11 residues. V was pared by 4 bases and J by 3 bases, with 6 bases between. CDR3 sequence: CSVVKDTEAFF. As DNA, the CDR3 is TGCAGCGTTGTTAAAGACACTGAAGCTTTCTTT. Using reference TRBV29-1 and TRBJ1-1 for the parts outside the CDR3, the full variable domain is SAVISQKPSRDICQRGTSLTIQCQVDSQVTMMFWYRQQPGQSLTLIATANQGSEATYESGFVIDKFPISRPNLTFSTLTVSNMSPEDSSIYLCSVVKDTEAFFGQGTRLTVV.

The chain carries TRBV7-8 and TRBJ1-1, with TRBD1 matching 12 bases. With 5 bases clipped from V and 3 bases from J, the junction kept 7 bases outside the gene matches. The CDR3 is 16 amino acids. Germline CDR1 SGHVS, CDR2 FQNEAQ. The CDR3 loop reads CASSDPGQGADTEAFF. CDR3 coding DNA: TGTGCCAGCAGCGACCCGGGACAGGGGGCGGACACTGAAGCTTTCTTT.

The table lists this clone with a count of one. This chain uses TRBV29-1 with TRBJ2-7, with no clear D. Germline V gene data show CDR1 as SQVTM and CDR2 as ANQGSEA. This CDR3 contains 14 residues. Trimming shortened V by 4 bases and J by 2 bases, and 15 bases separated the two germline ends. DNA of the CDR3: TGCAGCGTTGGGCGGCGCGGAACTCCCTACGAGCAGTACTTC. The encoded protein is CSVGRRGTPYEQYF.

The chain combines TRBV27 with TRBJ2-7; 13 bases align to TRBD2. This CDR3 spans 14 amino acids. V was clipped by 6 bases and J by 5 bases; unmatched bases: 4. Germline loops: CDR1 MNHEY, CDR2 SMNVEV (reference sequence). The CDR3 protein is CASRGTSGTHEQYF. The DNA for the CDR3 is TGTGCCAGCAGGGGGACTAGCGGGACCCACGAGCAGTACTTC.

The rearrangement uses TRBV5-1 and TRBJ1-1; D is perhaps TRBD1 (5 bases). Germline CDR1 SGHRS, CDR2 YFSETQ. The V end lost 4 bases, the J end lost 1 base, and 11 bases lay between the germline ends. CDR3 length: 14 residues. The CDR3 nucleotides read TGCGCCAGCAGCCTCCGACAGACGAACACTGAAGCTTTCTTT. Translating it yields CASSLRQTNTEAFF.

This clone was detected only a few times. This rearrangement joins TRBV9 to TRBJ2-7; TRBD1 or TRBD2 may be the D gene (5 bases each). Trimming left V 4 bases short and J 0 bases short, with 14 bases between. This CDR3 contains 15 residues. The V gene's germline CDR1 is SGDLS and CDR2 YYNGEE. CDR3 sequence (DNA): TGTGCCAGCAGCCCCGAGGGGCGCCTCTCCTACGAGCAGTACTTC. Protein: CASSPEGRLSYEQYF.

The chain is built from TRBV6-5 and TRBJ1-4, with 9 bases fitting TRBD1. Germline CDR1 reads MNHEY; CDR2 reads SVGAGI. Unmatched junction bases numbered 4, after V lost 4 bases and J lost 7 bases. The CDR3 is 14 amino acids. The CDR3 region is CASSSGDRAEKLFF. The CDR3 nucleotides are TGTGCCAGCAGTTCCGGGGACAGGGCTGAAAAACTGTTTTTT.

The V and J genes are TRBV2 and TRBJ2-7; 7 bases are a match to TRBD1. The CDR3 has 14 residues. Germline CDR1 reads SNHLY; CDR2 reads FYNNEI. Germline trimming cut 5 bases from V and 3 bases from J; bases unmatched to any gene: 7. CDR3 DNA: TGTGCCAGCAGTTACACAGGGGACCTCTACGAGCAGTACTTC. Residues: CASSYTGDLYEQYF.

V gene TRBV6-1 combines with J gene TRBJ1-2; the D is unclear. With 6 bases removed from V and 5 bases from J, the gap between germline ends came to 7 bases. Germline V gene sequence: CDR1 MNHNS, CDR2 SASEGT. CDR3 length equals 11 residues. The CDR3 loop is CASRVGYGYTF. CDR3 bases: TGTGCCAGCAGGGTGGGGTATGGCTACACCTTC.